This T cell receptor beta chain originates from a study of T cell repertoires in cytomegalovirus infection. V was trimmed by 4 bases and J by 2 bases, leaving 8 bases between them. This CDR3 is 13 amino acids long. The germline gives CDR1 LNHDA, CDR2 SQIVND (reference sequence). This clonotype showed up many times. Its antigen remains unknown. Study findings and constraints: HLA-C-restricted, CMV-specific TCR beta clonotypes were dominant ex vivo. Accumulated public TCR beta family frequency recognized individuals carrying CMV together with the relevant HLA.

In TCRdb, the reads were re-called with MiXCR into one record per CDR3 protein. Among 300,000 to 400,000 distinct CDR3 sequences listed, roughly 18% were seen once. The specimen sequenced was PBMCs. The chain recombines TRBV19 with TRBJ1-1; no firm D call. The receptor was derived from a human donor in good health (CMV status not recorded). Some clones in this sample may be carry-over from other donors' samples. CDR3 sequence: CASSTLPNTEAFF. CDR3 sequence (DNA): TGTGCCAGTAGTACACTTCCTAACACTGAAGCTTTCTTT.